This T cell receptor beta chain is from a study of blood T cell repertoires in COVID-19. Sequencing was performed with immunoSEQ multiplex PCR; in TCRdb, only in-frame clones are kept and a portion is missing. The table lists 30,000 to 40,000 clones, 70% to 90% of them singletons. J was trimmed by 5 bases and V by 7 bases; bases with no gene match: 8. This CDR3 has 14 amino acids. Per germline, CDR1 LNHDA and CDR2 SQIVND (reference sequence). The sample was peripheral blood. The receptor's source is a human donor in a cohort sampled during active COVID-19. The chain links TRBV19 to TRBJ1-5, with 7 bases fitting TRBD1. The CDR3, as DNA: TGTGCCAGTACCCCGAGGGGACAGTATCAGCCCCAGCATTTT. Translation gives CASTPRGQYQPQHF. Full variable domain (missing parts from reference TRBV19 and TRBJ1-5): DGGITQSPKYLFRKEGQNVTLSCEQNLNHDAMYWYRQDPGQGLRLIYYSQIVNDFQKGDIAEGYSVSREKKESFPLTVTSAQKNPTAFYLCASTPRGQYQPQHFGDGTRLSIL.